The T cell receptor (beta chain) under discussion was sequenced for a study of tumor-infiltrating lymphocytes in oesophageal squamous cell carcinoma. Trimming stripped 2 bases from V and 5 bases from J, with 12 bases between. Germline loops: CDR1 MDHEN, CDR2 SYDVKM. This CDR3 has 15 residues. This clonotype was observed at least ten times. A single record per CDR3 protein comes from TCRdb applying MiXCR to the PCR reads. The data show about 19,000 distinct CDR3 sequences, less than 45% seen once. Sequencing used esophageal tumor tissue. The rearrangement uses TRBV28 and TRBJ2-2; weak D call: TRBD1 (5 bases). The TCR sequence derives from a male donor with esophageal squamous cell carcinoma. The CDR3 is CASSLRQGGTGELFF. The DNA for the CDR3 is TGTGCCAGCAGTTTAAGGCAGGGTGGAACCGGGGAGCTGTTTTTT.